The T cell receptor beta chain described here comes from a study of OX40 agonist ivuxolimab in advanced cancers. Study observations and caveats: Some nonresponders also had low normalized T-cell clonal expansion.

Germline V CDR1 and CDR2: KGHSH, LQKENI. This CDR3 has 14 amino acids. V was trimmed by 3 bases and J by 3 bases, leaving 8 bases between them. The assay was immunoSEQ multiplex PCR, and TCRdb's table has in-frame clones only and misses some. The sample yields about 59,000 clones, about 85% seen once. In the case of this clone: Its cognate antigen is unknown.

This chain joins TRBV18 and TRBJ2-2, with D uncertain. This specimen consisted of CD4+ or CD8+ T cells sorted from blood, obtained in a trial of the OX40 agonist ivuxolimab. The source is an adult with an advanced solid tumor such as melanoma, head and neck, liver or kidney cancer. The CDR3 spells CASSPFSDTGELFF. The CDR3 DNA is TGTGCCAGCTCACCCTTTTCGGACACCGGGGAGCTGTTTTTT.